The next 18 T cell receptor beta chains were all read from a single sample in a study of blood T cell repertoires in COVID-19. Assay used: immunoSEQ multiplex PCR; TCRdb lists only in-frame clones, some missing. The data show about 36,000 clones, around 89% seen once. Sequencing input: peripheral blood. These receptors all come from a man between 60 and 75 years old with active or convalescent COVID-19.

The chain links TRBV19 to TRBJ2-7; 7 bases agree with TRBD2. This CDR3 has 17 amino acids. The ends lost 2 bases at V and 2 bases at J; junction bases unmatched: 12. Per germline, CDR1 LNHDA and CDR2 SQIVND (reference sequence). In nucleotides, the CDR3 is TGTGCCAGTAGTATAAGCTATCGTGCGGGACTAACCTACGAGCAGTACTTC. It is translated as CASSISYRAGLTYEQYF.

The V call is TRBV10-3, the J call TRBJ2-7; D is unresolved. The CDR3 loop spans 13 amino acids. V was trimmed by 3 bases and J by 0 bases, leaving 6 bases between them. Germline V gives CDR1 ENHRY, CDR2 SYGVKD. The CDR3, as DNA: TGTGCCATCAGTGACCTAGGCTCCTACGAGCAGTACTTC. This gives the protein CAISDLGSYEQYF.

This chain joins TRBV2 and TRBJ2-3; tentatively, D is TRBD2 (6 bases). Trimming pared 4 bases from V and 3 bases from J, leaving 14 bases between. CDR1 is SNHLY, CDR2 FYNNEI, per germline. This CDR3 has 15 amino acids. The CDR3 sequence is CASSVEGRETDTQYF. The DNA for the CDR3 is TGTGCCAGCAGTGTTGAAGGGCGGGAAACAGATACGCAGTATTTT.

The chain links TRBV5-5 to TRBJ2-7, with D perhaps TRBD2 (6 bases). Trimming cost V 4 bases and J 5 bases, with 19 bases left between them. CDR1 and CDR2 from the germline V gene are SGHKS and YYEKEE (reference sequence). The CDR3 totals 15 residues. The CDR3 coding sequence is TGTGCCAGCAGCCTGCAGGATGGGGGGATCCACGAGCAGTACTTC. Translation: CASSLQDGGIHEQYF.

This clone was counted once. The chain is built from TRBV4-2 and TRBJ2-7, with 14 bases that match TRBD2. The CDR3 length is 16 residues. Germline lookup yields CDR1 LGHNA and CDR2 YNFKEQ. The V segment lost 3 bases and the J segment 5 bases; nucleotides outside the gene matches: 6. As DNA, the CDR3 is TGTGCCAGCAGCCAGGCTGGACTAGCGGGAGGTAACGAGCAGTACTTC. It encodes CASSQAGLAGGNEQYF.

The chain links TRBV5-8 to TRBJ1-3, with D unresolved. V was shortened by 2 bases and J by 4 bases, with 4 bases between the two germline ends. This CDR3 contains 12 residues. Germline values: CDR1 SGHTS, CDR2 YDEGEE. DNA for the CDR3: TGTGCCAGCAGCTTCGCGGGAAACACCATATATTTT. Translation: CASSFAGNTIYF.

The chain carries TRBV6-5 and TRBJ2-7, with 15 nucleotides matching TRBD2. Trimming at V came to 8 bases and at J to 6 bases, leaving 2 bases not matched to a gene. CDR3 length: 13 amino acids. In germline, CDR1 is MNHEY, CDR2 SVGAGI. The CDR3 DNA is TGTGCCAGCGGGACTAGCGGGAGGCTCGAGCAGTACTTC. Amino acid sequence: CASGTSGRLEQYF.

The rearrangement uses TRBV28 and TRBJ2-1, with D tentatively TRBD2 (6 bases). Per germline, CDR1 MDHEN and CDR2 SYDVKM. V lost 10 bases to trimming and J lost 6 bases, with 25 bases between them. The length of the CDR3 is 16 residues. CDR3 sequence (DNA): TGTGCCATCTCCACCCTCTGGGGGGAGTTACTCAATGAGCAGTTCTTC. It specifies CAISTLWGELLNEQFF.

The chain combines TRBV28 with TRBJ2-3; 7 positions match TRBD2. CDR1 is MDHEN, CDR2 SYDVKM, per germline. The V gene end was trimmed by 8 bases and the J gene end by 3 bases; junction bases not matched to a gene: 20. CDR3 length: 18 amino acids. CDR3 bases: TGTGCCAGCGGGTCATCTAGTTATGGGGGGGTGAAAACAGATACGCAGTATTTT. Translation: CASGSSSYGGVKTDTQYF.

V and J are TRBV12-3 or TRBV12-4 and TRBJ2-7; TRBD2 is a possible D gene (5 bases). Deletions cut 7 bases from V and 6 bases from J, with 16 bases between. The CDR3 is 13 residues long. The CDR3 here is CASNLKGRGEQYF. The CDR3 DNA sequence: TGTGCCAGCAACCTAAAAGGTCGGGGCGAGCAGTACTTC.

The chain combines TRBV13 with TRBJ2-3, with a weak D call TRBD2 (5 bases). The germline gives CDR1 PRHDT, CDR2 FYEKMQ (reference sequence). The length of the CDR3 is 18 residues. V dropped 5 bases and J dropped 5 bases, with 26 bases sitting between them. CDR3: CASSAQMMSGLAGDTQYF. Written as DNA, the CDR3 is TGTGCCAGCAGCGCCCAGATGATGAGCGGCCTTGCGGGAGATACGCAGTATTTT.

Remarks on this clone: The junction departs from the called germline gene at one end, perhaps through a read error. The CDR3 nucleotides read TGCGCCAGCAGCTTGGGGACAGGGGTCAATCGGCCCCAGCATTTT. It translates to CASSLGTGVNRPQHF. J is TRBJ1-5 and V is TRBV5-1, with 9 bases identical to TRBD1. This CDR3 spans 15 amino acids. Germline-derived CDR1 and CDR2 are SGHRS and YFSETQ. The full variable domain, with the rest looked up from reference TRBV5-1 and TRBJ1-5, is KAGVTQTPRYLIKTRGQQVTLSCSPISGHRSVSWYQQTPGQGLQFLFEYFSETQRNKGNFPGRFSGRQFSNSRSEMNVSTLELGDSALYLCASSLGTGVNRPQHFGDGTRLSIL.

The chain couples TRBV18 to TRBJ2-2, with D possibly matching TRBD1 (5 bases). V gave up 4 bases and J gave up 5 bases, with 11 bases separating them. The CDR3 loop spans 14 amino acids. CDR1 and CDR2 (germline): KGHSH, LQKENI. The DNA for the CDR3 is TGTGCCAGCTCACAAACTACAGGAACCGGGGAGCTGTTTTTT. Protein sequence: CASSQTTGTGELFF.

This clone was seen only once. The genes are TRBV29-1 and TRBJ1-4, with 10 bases aligning to TRBD1. The CDR3 sequence is 13 residues long. The V gene end was trimmed by 7 bases and the J gene end by 8 bases; junction bases not matched to a gene: 7. CDR1 is SQVTM, CDR2 ANQGSEA, per germline. The CDR3 loop is CSAMDRGEEKLFF. In DNA form, the CDR3 reads TGCAGCGCAATGGACAGGGGGGAGGAAAAACTGTTTTTT.

The gene calls are TRBV6-5 and TRBJ1-1, with D perhaps matching TRBD1 (6 bases). The CDR3 loop spans 11 amino acids. Germline V gene data show CDR1 as MNHEY and CDR2 as SVGAGI. With 5 bases removed from V and 6 bases from J, the gap between germline ends came to 7 bases. In DNA, the CDR3 is TGTGCCAGCAGTCAGGGGCCTGAAGCTTTCTTT. This encodes CASSQGPEAFF.

By share, this clone counts as medium-sized. The J gene is TRBJ1-5, the V gene TRBV28, with D perhaps matching TRBD1 (6 bases). With 0 bases removed from V and 0 bases from J, the gap between germline ends came to 12 bases. The germline CDR1 and CDR2 sequences are MDHEN and SYDVKM. The CDR3 contains 17 residues. CDR3 in amino acids: CASSLWSRTDSNQPQHF. For the CDR3, the DNA is TGTGCCAGCAGTTTATGGAGCCGGACAGATAGCAATCAGCCCCAGCATTTT.

This chain links TRBV24-1 with TRBJ1-5, with D possibly being TRBD1 (6 bases). The CDR3 consists of 17 residues. V lost 0 bases and J 0 bases, leaving 11 bases between the germline ends. Germline CDR1 KGHDR, CDR2 SFDVKD. The CDR3 bases are TGTGCCACCAGTGATTTGCGACAGGTTTATAGCAATCAGCCCCAGCATTTT. It yields the protein CATSDLRQVYSNQPQHF.

The V gene is TRBV3-1 (or the pseudogene TRBV3-2), the J gene TRBJ2-3, with 8 bases aligning to TRBD1. V lost 2 bases, J lost 4 bases, and 5 bases stayed unmatched. The CDR3 spans 15 residues. The V gene's germline CDR1 is LGHDT and CDR2 YNNKEL (reference sequence). DNA for the CDR3: TGTGCCAGCAGCCAAAGGGCAGGGGGCCCAGATACGCAGTATTTT. Its protein product is CASSQRAGGPDTQYF.